This is a list of T cell receptor beta chains from one sample in a study of cytomegalovirus exposure and HLA in healthy donors. Method: immunoSEQ multiplex PCR; TCRdb's copy keeps in-frame clones and lacks some. The sample contains about 140,000 clones, about 75% of which appear only once. The source material was PBMCs. Every receptor here comes from a man aged 18 to 30 in good health and CMV-seronegative. CDR3s include the opening cysteine and the closing phenylalanine or tryptophan. A D gene is named only where the DNA matches it firmly. Size is stated for part of the rows, as once, few or many counts, or as a class when the clone is expanded.

>TRBV18|TRBJ2-7|NA|TRBD2
TGTGCCAGCTCACCAGCAAGCGGGGGTGCAACCTACGAGCAGTACTTC
CASSPASGGATYEQYF
>TRBV13|TRBJ2-3|NA|TRBD2
TGTGCCAGCAGCCTCGGTCTAGCGGGAATGAATACGCAGTATTTT
CASSLGLAGMNTQYF
>TRBV11-3|TRBJ1-4|NA|NA
TGTGCCAGCAGCTTATCCTTGTCGGCAACTAATGAAAAACTGTTTTTT
CASSLSLSATNEKLFF
>TRBV5-1|TRBJ2-1|once|TRBD2
TGCGCCAGCAGCTTGGATCGGGGCGGGAGCTCCTACAATGAGCAGTTCTTC
CASSLDRGGSSYNEQFF
>TRBV29-1|TRBJ1-2|NA|TRBD1
TGCAGCGTTGGCGACAGGGGGCGAGGCTATGGCTACACCTTC
CSVGDRGRGYGYTF
>TRBV5-1|TRBJ1-1|NA|NA
TGCGCCAGCAGCGATGATACAGGGAGCGCTTTCTTT
CASSDDTGSAFF
>TRBV18|TRBJ2-1|NA|NA
TGTGCCAGCTCACCATTAGACAATGAGCAGTTCTTC
CASSPLDNEQFF
>TRBV19|TRBJ1-2|NA|TRBD1
TGTGCCAGTAGTAATGACAGGGGTGACTATGGCTACACCTTC
CASSNDRGDYGYTF
>TRBV27|TRBJ2-5|few|NA
TGTGCCAGCAGTTTATCGCGGATCGAGACCCAGTACTTC
CASSLSRIETQYF
>TRBV11-2|TRBJ2-7|NA|TRBD2
TGTGCCAGCAGCTTAGCAAGCGGGGCCCACTACGAGCAGTACTTC
CASSLASGAHYEQYF
>TRBV30|TRBJ2-2|NA|NA
TGTGCCTGGAGTGTACTTGGTACTCCGAACACCGGGGAGCTGTTTTTT
CAWSVLGTPNTGELFF
>TRBV7-9|TRBJ1-3|NA|NA
TGTGCCAGCAGCTTACTTAGCCTTTCTGGAAACACCATATATTTT
CASSLLSLSGNTIYF
>TRBV19|TRBJ1-2|NA|NA
TGTGCCAGTAGTACAACCTACGTTAAGGGCTACACCTTC
CASSTTYVKGYTF
>TRBV30|TRBJ2-7|NA|NA
TGTGCCTGGAGTGTCTCGCAGGCATCCTACGAGCAGTACTTC
CAWSVSQASYEQYF
>TRBV5-4|TRBJ2-1|NA|TRBD2
TGTGCCAGCAGCTGGACGGGACTAGCGGGGCCGGACAATGAGCAGTTCTTC
CASSWTGLAGPDNEQFF
>TRBV11-2|TRBJ1-5|NA|NA
TGTGCCAGCAGCTTAGTTGGAGGTAGCAATCAGCCCCAGCATTTT
CASSLVGGSNQPQHF
>TRBV6-5|TRBJ2-1|NA|TRBD2
TGTGCCAGTAATTCCGGGACTAGTGTTGCCCATGAGCAGTTCTTC
CASNSGTSVAHEQFF
>TRBV27|TRBJ2-7|NA|TRBD2
TGTGCCAGCACGCTAGCGGGAGGGCCTCAGTACGAGCAGTACTTC
CASTLAGGPQYEQYF
>TRBV21-1|TRBJ2-1|once|NA
TGTGCCAGTCGGACAGGGAACCGCAATGAGCAGTTCTTC
CASRTGNRNEQFF
>TRBV9|TRBJ2-7|few|NA
TGTGCCAGCAGCGTAGGGGACGGGGACCGGGGGATTTACTTC
CASSVGDGDRGIYF
>TRBV27|TRBJ2-7|NA|NA
TGTGCCAGCACCCGCGGGGGCAAATTGGCTAGGTACGAGCAGTACTTC
CASTRGGKLARYEQYF
>TRBV6-6|TRBJ2-7|NA|TRBD1
TGTGCCAGCAAGGGGACAGCTGACATCGGCGAGCAGTACTTC
CASKGTADIGEQYF
>TRBV7-9|TRBJ2-5|few|NA
TGTGCCAGCAGCTTCGCCCCGAGAGTCGAGACCCAGTACTTC
CASSFAPRVETQYF
>TRBV27|TRBJ2-7|NA|NA
TGTGCCAGCAGTTTATCGAGGTCCAAAAGCGGCTACGAGCAGTACTTC
CASSLSRSKSGYEQYF
>TRBV7-9|TRBJ2-7|NA|NA
TGTGCCAGCAGCTTAGCAGGACAGCGAATTACCTACGAGCAGTACTTC
CASSLAGQRITYEQYF
>TRBV11-3|TRBJ1-1|NA|TRBD1
TGTGCCAGCAGCACTCGGGACAGGGTGAACACTGAAGCTTTCTTT
CASSTRDRVNTEAFF
>TRBV28|TRBJ2-2|NA|NA
TGTGCCAGCACCCCCGGAAGGGGGCGGGATGTCGCCGGGGAGCTGTTTTTT
CASTPGRGRDVAGELFF
>TRBV6-5|TRBJ2-7|few|NA
TGTGCCAGCAGTCCCGGGACACCGGTTGGAAGTGGGCAGTACTTC
CASSPGTPVGSGQYF
>TRBV5-4|TRBJ2-1|few|NA
TGTGCCAGCAGACCCGGACTTCCTTCCTACAATGAGCAGTTCTTC
CASRPGLPSYNEQFF
>TRBV28|TRBJ1-1|NA|NA
TGTGCCAGCAGTGTACCCGGGGGAGGTAACACTGAAGCTTTCTTT
CASSVPGGGNTEAFF
>TRBV14|TRBJ2-7|NA|TRBD1
TGTGCCAGCAGCCAACCGGGACAGCTCTACGAGCAGTACTTC
CASSQPGQLYEQYF
>TRBV7-2|TRBJ1-5|NA|NA
TGTGCCAGCAGCAGCAGTCGGGGGTTGGAAAATCAGCCCCAGCATTTT
CASSSSRGLENQPQHF
>TRBV29-1|TRBJ2-2|NA|NA
TGCAGCGCACACCCCGGGTTACGGGACACCGGGGAGCTGTTTTTT
CSAHPGLRDTGELFF
>TRBV2|TRBJ1-1|NA|NA
TGTGCCAGCAGGGCCGGCACAGGGACCACTGAAGCTTTCTTT
CASRAGTGTTEAFF
>TRBV13|TRBJ2-7|NA|NA
TGTGCCAGCAGCGGGCATACAGGGCGGGTGGCATACGAGCAGTACTTC
CASSGHTGRVAYEQYF
>TRBV4-2|TRBJ1-1|NA|NA
TGTGCCAGCAGCCAAGAGTGGGGCGTCGGAGCTTTCTTT
CASSQEWGVGAFF
>TRBV6-5|TRBJ1-2|NA|TRBD1
TGTGCCAGCAGAACGACAGGGGGGGGTTCCTATGGCTACACCTTC
CASRTTGGGSYGYTF